This T cell receptor beta chain was obtained from a study of regulatory T cells in long-lasting Graves disease. Findings and caveats of the study: Relative to newly diagnosed Graves' patients, persistent ones had lower TCR diversity. A reduction in accuracy may have resulted from the small sample size.

In the case of this clonotype: As yet, its antigen is unknown.

Time point specified: persistent/refractory GD, antithyroid drugs over 5 years with positive TRAb. PBMC-derived RNA was used for the TCR library. Relying on iRepertoire HTBI primers and Arm-PCR of CDR3 regions, the team built TCR beta libraries. TCRdb itself ran the multiplex PCR reads through MiXCR, one entry per CDR3 protein. In the table there are some 420,000 distinct CDR3 sequences, 22% of which are singletons. Sequences were derived from peripheral blood mononuclear cells (PBMCs), sampled when the disease was refractory, from a patient treated with antithyroid drugs. This receptor was identified in a female donor with Graves disease.

This chain's CDR3 is CASSFRGQDYTF. In DNA, the CDR3 is TGTGCCAGCAGCTTCAGGGGACAAGACTACACCTTC. V and J are TRBV11-2 and TRBJ1-2, with D perhaps TRBD1 (6 bases). The CDR3 extends over 12 amino acids. The germline V gene has CDR1 SGHAT and CDR2 FQNNGV. Trimming cost V 3 bases and J 10 bases, with 12 bases left between them.